This entry features one T cell receptor (beta chain) sequence. Its antigen is currently unknown. The sample is drawn from a study of shared clonotypes between healthy human individuals. The germline CDR1 and CDR2 sequences are MGHRA and YSYEKL. The CDR3 totals 15 residues. Trimming removed 4 bases from V and 0 bases from J, with 9 bases in between. General study findings and limits: Donor scarcity curtailed the genetic and exposure-history diversity represented herein. It was the non-shared clonotypes that had lower generation probabilities than clonotypes shared by all four donors.

Terminally differentiated effector memory CD45RA+ cells were excluded from the naive CD8 cells, which were CD45RO-negative and positively selected for CCR7. At a deep level, the assay was run. TCRdb's copy holds only in-frame clones and misses some; the assay was immunoSEQ multiplex PCR. This sample has 500,000 to 700,000 clones, with approximately 95% found just once. This clonotype was sampled from a woman under 40 in good health. The sequencing input was naive CD8+ T cells sorted from blood. The rearrangement joins TRBV4-1 to TRBJ1-4, with no clear D. The CDR3 nucleotides are TGCGCCAGCAGCCGCGACATCGCAACTAATGAAAAACTGTTTTTT. Amino acid sequence: CASSRDIATNEKLFF.